These T cell receptor beta chains were read from a single sample in a study of T cells in Graves' hyperthyroidism and ophthalmopathy. TCRdb itself ran the multiplex PCR reads through MiXCR, one entry per CDR3 protein. The repertoire holds 500,000 to 650,000 distinct CDR3 sequences, approximately 49% seen once, with roughly 45% in the top ten. Sequenced sample: peripheral blood or thyroid tissue (not recorded which). The receptors were gathered from an adult woman with Graves' disease, either hyperthyroidism or ophthalmopathy (not recorded which). CDR3s include the opening cysteine and the closing phenylalanine or tryptophan. A D gene is named only where the DNA matches it firmly. Clone size is shown for a subset of rows, as once, few, many or a class of expanded clone.

clone_size,cdr3_length,v_call,j_call,d_call,cdr3_aa,cdr3_nt
NA,13,TRBV7-2,TRBJ1-2,NA,CASSWDRDHGYTF,TGTGCCAGCAGCTGGGACCGAGACCATGGCTACACCTTC
NA,13,TRBV10-2,TRBJ1-2,NA,CASRITDSYGYTF,TGTGCCAGCAGGATAACTGACAGCTATGGCTACACCTTC
many,17,TRBV7-6,TRBJ1-3,TRBD1,CASSLDLQGDVGNTIYF,TGTGCCAGCAGCTTAGATCTCCAGGGGGACGTCGGAAACACCATATATTTT
NA,14,TRBV7-8,TRBJ1-1,NA,CASSFSGKDTEAFF,TGTGCCAGCAGCTTCTCAGGGAAGGACACTGAAGCTTTCTTT
NA,13,TRBV5-6,TRBJ1-1,NA,CASSFEPNTEAFF,TGTGCCAGCAGCTTTGAACCGAACACTGAAGCTTTCTTT
NA,15,TRBV7-2,TRBJ2-7,NA,CASSQLSAGSYEQYF,TGTGCCAGCAGCCAGCTTTCGGCGGGCTCCTACGAGCAGTACTTC
NA,16,TRBV7-9,TRBJ2-5,NA,CASGLPYRRGGETQYF,TGTGCCAGCGGACTCCCCTACCGACGGGGTGGAGAGACCCAGTACTTC
NA,13,TRBV19,TRBJ1-2,NA,CASSQATNYGYTF,TGTGCCAGTAGCCAGGCTACTAACTATGGCTACACCTTC
many,16,TRBV7-2,TRBJ2-5,TRBD2,CASSSPRLAGKETQYF,TGTGCCAGCAGCTCTCCTCGTTTAGCGGGAAAGGAGACCCAGTACTTC
few,15,TRBV7-2,TRBJ1-2,NA,CASSWAIPSNYGYTF,TGTGCCAGCAGCTGGGCCATACCTTCTAACTATGGCTACACCTTC
few,16,TRBV25-1,TRBJ2-2,NA,CATLPGLPGGPGSCFF,NA
NA,12,TRBV29-1,TRBJ1-2,NA,CSVLVTGNGYTF,TGCAGCGTTTTGGTTACGGGGAATGGCTACACCTTC
many,18,TRBV10-3,TRBJ2-3,NA,CAIRWGRSRNSSTDTQYF,TGTGCCATCAGATGGGGGAGGAGCAGAAATTCTAGCACAGATACGCAGTATTTT
few,15,TRBV30,TRBJ1-3,NA,CAWSVKGSSGNTIYF,TGTGCCTGGAGTGTCAAGGGCAGCTCTGGAAACACCATATATTTT
few,14,TRBV24-1,TRBJ2-7,NA,CATSDVQAIYEQYF,TGTGCCACCAGTGATGTACAGGCGATCTACGAGCAGTACTTC
many,15,TRBV7-8,TRBJ1-1,NA,CASSLARTLNTEAFF,TGTGCCAGCAGCTTAGCCCGCACCTTGAACACTGAAGCTTTCTTT
NA,15,TRBV6-5,TRBJ1-1,NA,CASSYMASGDTEAFF,TGTGCCAGCAGTTACATGGCATCGGGGGACACTGAAGCTTTCTTT
NA,14,TRBV10-3,TRBJ1-3,NA,CATKGQNSGNTIYF,TGTGCCACCAAGGGACAAAACTCTGGAAACACCATATATTTT
NA,13,TRBV29-1,TRBJ1-5,NA,CSVRGSLEGPQHF,TGCAGCGTTAGGGGATCCCTCGAAGGGCCCCAGCATTTT
few,13,TRBV29-1,TRBJ2-2,NA,CTYRAGVKGELFF,TGCACGTACAGGGCAGGGGTGAAGGGGGAGCTGTTTTTT
few,13,TRBV7-9,TRBJ2-1,TRBD2,CASRPGLAGEQFF,TGTGCCAGCAGACCGGGACTAGCGGGAGAGCAGTTCTTC
NA,15,TRBV11-2,TRBJ1-6,NA,CASSLDPGANSPLHF,TGTGCCAGCAGCTTAGATCCGGGGGCTAATTCACCCCTCCACTTT